These T cell receptor beta chains were read from a single sample in a study of beta chain features in type 1 diabetes. The data were produced by immunoSEQ multiplex PCR, yet TCRdb's version contains in-frame clones alone and is incomplete. The table has approximately 160,000 clones, 7.5% to 10% seen once. Sample: central memory CD4+ T cells from blood. The receptors were sampled from a young woman in good health. The CDR3 runs from the conserved cysteine through the conserved F or W. Expanded clones are given a class, and other clones once, few, many or no size at all.

CSVDPQGLNEAFF	-	TRBJ1-1	TRBV29-1
CAWSVRGTSIVRPGTQYF	-	TRBJ2-3	TRBV30
CASSTGTGGKEQYF	few	TRBJ2-7	TRBV6-6
CASSPQGHSYEQYF	-	TRBJ2-7	TRBV19
CASSLQLNTEAFF	-	TRBJ1-1	TRBV6-5
CASSLGQGGEAFF	-	TRBJ1-1	TRBV2
CASSPAGRGNEQYF	-	TRBJ2-7	TRBV7-6
CASSLDQPGGAFF	few	TRBJ1-1	TRBV5-1
CAISETSGSATGELFF	few	TRBJ2-2	TRBV10-3
CAWSVKSAGGGLRTGELFF	-	TRBJ2-2	TRBV30
CASSRIAQGAGETQYF	-	TRBJ2-5	TRBV7-3
CASSGLAGPTDTQYF	-	TRBJ2-3	TRBV18
CASVRTGGYEQYF	few	TRBJ2-7	TRBV27
CASSLAYGQEQYF	few	TRBJ2-7	TRBV7-2
CASSFEGRTTGELFF	-	TRBJ2-2	TRBV5-1
CASSPSTREQYF	many	TRBJ2-7	TRBV18
CASSDRVSTDTQYF	few	TRBJ2-3	TRBV6-1
CASSAIVGTSIRRETQYF	few	TRBJ2-5	TRBV25-1
CASSPRTSETETQYF	-	TRBJ2-5	TRBV14
CAWIVGLAGYNEQFF	few	TRBJ2-1	TRBV30
CASSLEASGGSSSYNEQFF	few	TRBJ2-1	TRBV5-1
CAWRGISGVETQYF	-	TRBJ2-5	TRBV30
CASSLPGQGASTDTQYF	few	TRBJ2-3	TRBV5-4
CASSVGGLRTTSGELFF	few	TRBJ2-2	TRBV9
CASSLNARNEQFF	-	TRBJ2-1	TRBV11-2
CATSSWGGQAKNIQYF	-	TRBJ2-4	TRBV15
CASSNYPGLPDNEQFF	few	TRBJ2-1	TRBV6-5
CASSQVRGELFF	-	TRBJ2-2	TRBV4-1
CASSLFPGTGYEQYF	-	TRBJ2-7	TRBV7-2
CASSSTQSGGAETQYF	-	TRBJ2-5	TRBV7-2
CASSLAPPGGGGLTDTQYF	-	TRBJ2-3	TRBV7-6
CAWSVLGTSGSGTDTQYF	-	TRBJ2-3	TRBV30
CASSRGLAGVVKETQYF	-	TRBJ2-5	TRBV5-4
CASKRTGGGSYEQYF	-	TRBJ2-7	TRBV19
CASSPVPDGTQYF	few	TRBJ2-3	TRBV7-2
CASSIGTSGGLQETQYF	few	TRBJ2-5	TRBV13
CASSQEEERSGGEKLFF	-	TRBJ1-4	TRBV4-2
CASSLMGSGSDEQYF	many	TRBJ2-7	TRBV7-2
CASSSGTSGTRETQYF	few	TRBJ2-5	TRBV7-3
CASRITGDNTGELFF	few	TRBJ2-2	TRBV27
CASSKGQGAGETQYF	-	TRBJ2-5	TRBV19
CASSRGTTRSYEQYF	-	TRBJ2-7	TRBV7-9
CAALRTGGAFF	-	TRBJ1-1	TRBV30
CASSPERGTTNEKLFF	-	TRBJ1-4	TRBV28
CASSPPSYEQYF	few	TRBJ2-7	TRBV7-6
CASSEVRGDTGELFF	-	TRBJ2-2	TRBV25-1